This paragraph reports one TCR beta chain. The data originate from a study of blood T cell repertoires in COVID-19. J was trimmed by 1 base and V by 4 bases; bases with no gene match: 5. Germline values: CDR1 SEHNR, CDR2 FQNEAQ (reference sequence). This CDR3 has 15 residues. Here immunoSEQ multiplex PCR was the method, and the copy in TCRdb shows in-frame clones only, minus some. The sample records under 400,000 clones, 90% being singletons. The chain joins TRBV7-9 to TRBJ2-7, with 9 positions matching TRBD2. This receptor was obtained from a woman in her twenties or thirties with COVID-19, enrolled during active disease. The sample taken for sequencing was peripheral blood. For the CDR3, the DNA is TGTGCCAGCAGCTCGACAGCGGGAGGATCCTACGAGCAGTACTTC. Translating gives CASSSTAGGSYEQYF.